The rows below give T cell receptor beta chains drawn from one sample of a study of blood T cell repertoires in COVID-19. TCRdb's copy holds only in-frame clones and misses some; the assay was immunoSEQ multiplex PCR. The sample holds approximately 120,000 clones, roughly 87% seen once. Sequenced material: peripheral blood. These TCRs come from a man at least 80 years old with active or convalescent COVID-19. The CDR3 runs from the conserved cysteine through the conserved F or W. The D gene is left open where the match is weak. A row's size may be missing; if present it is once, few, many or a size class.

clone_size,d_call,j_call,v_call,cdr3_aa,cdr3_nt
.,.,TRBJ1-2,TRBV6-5,CASSYRDSNSPMAF,TGTGCCAGCAGTTACCGGGACTCCAACTCCCCTATGGCCTTC
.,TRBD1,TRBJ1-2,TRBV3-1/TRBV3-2,CASSLGQGAYGYTF,TGTGCCAGCAGCCTGGGACAGGGGGCGTATGGCTACACCTTC
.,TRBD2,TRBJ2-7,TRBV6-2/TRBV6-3,CASSYDPTSGRFPPYEQYF,TGTGCCAGCAGTTACGACCCCACTAGCGGGAGGTTTCCTCCCTACGAGCAGTACTTC
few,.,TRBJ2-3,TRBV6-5,CASGLGHTDTQYF,TGTGCCAGCGGTTTGGGGCACACAGATACGCAGTATTTT
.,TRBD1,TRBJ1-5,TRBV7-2,CASSFRTGEQPQHF,TGTGCCAGCAGCTTTCGGACAGGGGAACAGCCCCAGCATTTT
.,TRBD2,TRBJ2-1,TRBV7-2,CASSLARTSGGLSSYNEQFF,TGTGCCAGCAGCTTAGCGAGGACTAGCGGGGGGCTGAGCTCCTACAATGAGCAGTTCTTC
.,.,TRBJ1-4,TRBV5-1,CASSFGAYGTIEKLFF,TGCGCCAGCAGCTTTGGCGCGTATGGGACAATCGAAAAACTGTTTTTT
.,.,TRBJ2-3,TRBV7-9,CASSLVSGDTDTQYF,TGTGCCAGCAGCTTAGTCTCAGGGGACACAGATACGCAGTATTTT
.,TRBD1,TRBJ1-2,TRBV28,CASSLGGTGGDYGYTF,TGTGCCAGCAGTTTAGGAGGGACAGGGGGGGACTATGGCTACACCTTC
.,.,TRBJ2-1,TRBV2,CASRTARSSYNEQFF,TGTGCCAGTCGGACAGCCCGAAGCTCCTACAATGAGCAGTTCTTC
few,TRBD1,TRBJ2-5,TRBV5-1,CASSSGTGGYQETQYF,TGCGCCAGCAGCTCCGGGACAGGGGGCTACCAAGAGACCCAGTACTTC
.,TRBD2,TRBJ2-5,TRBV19,CASRSGLAGGVDGETQYF,TGTGCCAGTAGGTCAGGACTAGCGGGAGGAGTTGACGGGGAGACCCAGTACTTC
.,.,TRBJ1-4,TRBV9,CASSAGTPSTNEKLFF,TGTGCCAGCAGCGCCGGGACACCCTCAACTAATGAAAAACTGTTTTTT
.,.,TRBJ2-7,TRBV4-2,CASSRNLGEGGYEQYF,TGTGCCAGCAGCCGGAACCTTGGGGAGGGGGGGTACGAGCAGTACTTC
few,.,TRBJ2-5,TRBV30,CAWSRETGAQETQYF,TGTGCCTGGAGTCGCGAGACAGGAGCTCAAGAGACCCAGTACTTC
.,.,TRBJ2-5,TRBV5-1,CASSPTQLREGTQYF,TGCGCCAGCAGCCCGACACAGCTCCGCGAGGGGACCCAGTACTTC
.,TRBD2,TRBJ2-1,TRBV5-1,CASSVTSGSPGNEQFF,TGCGCCAGCAGCGTGACTAGCGGGAGCCCTGGCAATGAGCAGTTCTTC
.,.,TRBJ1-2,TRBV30,CAWSRGFYGYTF,TGTGCCTGGAGTCGGGGTTTCTACGGCTACACCTTC
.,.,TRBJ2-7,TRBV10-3,CAIRRGDEQYF,TGTGCCATCAGGCGGGGAGACGAGCAGTACTTC
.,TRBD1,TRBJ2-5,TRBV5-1,CASNAGTGDETQYF,TGCGCCAGCAACGCCGGGACAGGGGACGAGACCCAGTACTTC
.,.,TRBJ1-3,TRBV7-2,CASSFLRGNTIYF,TGTGCCAGCAGCTTCCTCAGGGGAAACACCATATATTTT
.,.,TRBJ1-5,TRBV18,CASSPSGDNQPQHF,TGTGCCAGCTCACCGTCGGGTGACAATCAGCCCCAGCATTTT
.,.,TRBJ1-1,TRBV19,CASVRVRSSENTEAFF,TGTGCCAGCGTGAGGGTGCGGTCCTCAGAGAACACTGAAGCTTTCTTT
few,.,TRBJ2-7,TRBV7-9,CASSLSTSYEQYF,TGTGCCAGCAGCTTAAGCACTAGCTACGAGCAGTACTTC
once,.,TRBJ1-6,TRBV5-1,CASSTRGLHNSPLHF,TGCGCCAGCAGTACCCGGGGACTCCATAATTCACCCCTCCACTTT
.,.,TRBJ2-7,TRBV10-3,CAISDHSYEQYF,TGTGCCATCAGTGACCACTCCTACGAGCAGTACTTC
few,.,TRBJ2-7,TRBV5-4,CASSLEDRNSYEQYF,TGTGCCAGCAGCTTGGAAGACAGGAACTCCTACGAGCAGTACTTC
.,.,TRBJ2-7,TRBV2,CASTRTVTSYEQYF,TGTGCCAGCACCAGGACAGTGACCTCCTACGAGCAGTACTTC
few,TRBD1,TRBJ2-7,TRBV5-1,CASSLSVGTGAYEQYF,TGCGCCAGCAGCTTGAGTGTTGGGACAGGGGCCTACGAGCAGTACTTC
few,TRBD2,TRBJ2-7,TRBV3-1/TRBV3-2,CASSRGSGSYEQYF,TGTGCCAGCAGCCGCGGGAGCGGTAGCTACGAGCAGTACTTC
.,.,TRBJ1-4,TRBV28,CASNRQTNEKLFF,TGTGCCAGCAACCGACAGACGAATGAAAAACTGTTTTTT
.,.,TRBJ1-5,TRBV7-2,CASSLDGRSNQPQHF,TGTGCCAGCAGCTTAGACGGGAGGAGTAATCAGCCCCAGCATTTT
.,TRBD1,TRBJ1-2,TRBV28,CASSTRQGSGYTF,TGTGCCAGCAGTACCCGACAGGGCTCTGGCTACACCTTC
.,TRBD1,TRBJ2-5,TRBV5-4,CASSPRDRRQETQYF,TGTGCCAGCAGCCCTCGGGACAGGAGACAAGAGACCCAGTACTTC
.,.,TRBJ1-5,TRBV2,CASRDRTSSNQPQHF,TGTGCCAGCAGGGACAGAACTTCTAGCAATCAGCCCCAGCATTTT
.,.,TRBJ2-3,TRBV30,CAWRATLTRTDTQYF,TGTGCCTGGAGAGCGACCCTGACCCGCACAGATACGCAGTATTTT
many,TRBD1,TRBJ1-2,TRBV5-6,CASSSRQQGIGYGYTF,TGTGCCAGCAGCTCGAGACAACAGGGGATCGGCTATGGCTACACCTTC
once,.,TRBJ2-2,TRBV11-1,CASSLDSQGNTGELFF,TGTGCCAGCAGCTTAGATTCCCAGGGAAACACCGGGGAGCTGTTTTTT
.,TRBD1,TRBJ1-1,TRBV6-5,CASSSQGARNTEAFF,TGTGCCAGCAGTTCGCAGGGGGCAAGGAACACTGAAGCTTTCTTT
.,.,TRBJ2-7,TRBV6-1,CASSEGQFSEQYF,TGTGCCAGCAGTGAAGGGCAGTTTTCCGAGCAGTACTTC
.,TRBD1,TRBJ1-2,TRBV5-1,CASSPTGGLGYTF,TGCGCCAGCAGCCCCACAGGGGGCTTAGGCTACACCTTC
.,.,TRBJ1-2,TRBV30,CARTLAGVGGYTF,TGTGCCCGTACACTAGCGGGAGTTGGTGGCTACACCTTC
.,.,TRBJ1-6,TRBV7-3,CASSLGGAGGSPLHF,TGTGCCAGCAGCTTAGGTGGGGCGGGGGGTTCACCCCTCCACTTT
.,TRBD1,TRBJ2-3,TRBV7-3,CASSRSDRGSPGGTDTQYF,TGTGCCAGCAGCCGCTCGGACAGGGGGAGCCCGGGAGGCACAGATACGCAGTATTTT
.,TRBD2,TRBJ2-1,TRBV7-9,CASSLGGGTSSNEQFF,TGTGCCAGCAGCTTAGGAGGGGGGACTAGTTCCAATGAGCAGTTCTTC
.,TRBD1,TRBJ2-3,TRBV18,CASSPGQGATDTQYF,TGTGCCAGCTCACCGGGACAGGGGGCCACAGATACGCAGTATTTT
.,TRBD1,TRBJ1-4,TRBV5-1,CASSLTGQGIEKLFF,TGCGCCAGCAGCTTGACAGGACAGGGTATTGAAAAACTGTTTTTT
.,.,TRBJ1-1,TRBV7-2,CASSLFQSGGLNTEAFF,TGTGCCAGCAGCTTATTTCAATCGGGAGGGTTGAACACTGAAGCTTTCTTT
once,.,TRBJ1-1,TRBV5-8,CASSFNKNTEAFF,TGTGCCAGCAGCTTTAACAAGAACACTGAAGCTTTCTTT